The sequence of this T cell receptor beta chain was determined in a study of blood T cell repertoires in COVID-19. The wider study: Nucleic acid was either cDNA or gDNA, and it came from T cells, B-cell-depleted T cells, or PBMCs.

V gave up 0 bases and J gave up 5 bases; unmatched junction bases: 8. Germline V gene sequence: CDR1 KGHDR, CDR2 SFDVKD. The CDR3 spans 16 residues. TCRdb's copy holds only in-frame clones and misses some; the assay was immunoSEQ multiplex PCR. The table has approximately 290,000 clones, about 86% seen once. Seattle participants joined during active infection and were tracked over time. Sample: peripheral blood. The TCR was taken from a person aged 65 to 79 with COVID-19, enrolled during active disease. V and J are TRBV24-1 and TRBJ2-5; TRBD1 matches at 7 bases. Here the CDR3 DNA reads TGTGCCACCAGTGATTTGAAAGGGGGCGTGAGGGAGACCCAGTACTTC. It yields the protein CATSDLKGGVRETQYF.